These 10 T cell receptor beta chains came from one sample sequenced in a study of Graves' ophthalmopathy and Graves' hyperthyroidism. Scientists amplified the TCR beta CDR3 regions from RNA transcripts. The authors performed first-round RT-PCR with HTBI primers and then a second-round multiplex PCR. TCRdb reprocessed the multiplex PCR reads via MiXCR and lists one record per CDR3 protein. The repertoire includes more than 300,000 distinct CDR3 sequences, approximately 18% of them detected once, and roughly 2.3% sits in the top ten. The sequenced material came from peripheral blood. These receptor sequences come from an adult woman with stable Graves' hyperthyroidism.

The rearrangement uses TRBV11-2 and TRBJ2-7; 8 bases are a match to TRBD1. There are 15 residues in the CDR3. J lost 3 bases, V lost 5 bases, and 9 bases had no gene match. Germline V gene sequence: CDR1 SGHAT, CDR2 FQNNGV. CDR3 DNA sequence: TGTGCCAGCAGCGTTAGAGGGGGACAGGTCTACGAGCAGTACTTC. It translates to CASSVRGGQVYEQYF.

This clonotype was detected many times. The chain couples TRBV7-2 to TRBJ2-7, with 8 bases that match TRBD1. The germline V gene has CDR1 SGHTA and CDR2 FQGNSA. CDR3 length equals 16 residues. V shed 3 bases and J 3 bases; nucleotides not matched to a gene: 10. CDR3 loop: CASSLARDRYFYEQYF. Written as DNA, the CDR3 is TGTGCCAGCAGCTTGGCCCGGGACAGGTACTTCTACGAGCAGTACTTC.

The V call is TRBV20-1, the J call TRBJ1-2, with a possible D match to TRBD1 (6 bases). The CDR3 runs to 14 residues. V lost 4 bases and J 6 bases, leaving 18 bases between the germline ends. The germline gives CDR1 DFQATT, CDR2 SNEGSKA (reference sequence). Here the CDR3 reads CSAMDLRGADGYTF. DNA of the CDR3: TGCAGTGCTATGGACTTAAGGGGGGCGGATGGCTACACCTTC.

CDR3 sequence: CASSATGVVKNIQYF. In nucleotides, the CDR3 is TGTGCCAGCTCAGCGACAGGGGTGGTCAAAAACATTCAGTACTTC. The V call is TRBV18, the J call TRBJ2-4, with TRBD1 identical over 8 bases. Losses at the gene ends were 5 bases for V and 3 bases for J; bases not matched to a gene: 6. Germline V lookup: CDR1 KGHSH, CDR2 LQKENI. This CDR3 spans 15 amino acids.

The rearrangement uses TRBV12-5 and TRBJ2-7, with 10 bases aligning to TRBD2. This CDR3 has 17 residues. The germline CDR1 and CDR2 sequences are LGHNT and FRNRAP. V was pared by 5 bases and J by 0 bases, with 10 bases of the junction left unmatched. In DNA form, the CDR3 reads TGTGCTAGTGGTCCCTCCTCTAGCGGGAGTTTCTCCTACGAGCAGTACTTC. Translating it yields CASGPSSSGSFSYEQYF.

The sample holds many counts of this clonotype. The V gene is TRBV7-2, the J gene TRBJ2-7; 7 bases are a match to TRBD1. V lost 5 bases, J lost 3 bases, and 7 bases stayed unmatched. This CDR3 comprises 14 residues. Germline CDR1 reads SGHTA; CDR2 reads FQGNSA. CDR3 sequence (DNA): TGTGCCAGCAGCACCAGACAGGGAAACTACGAGCAGTACTTC. Translation gives CASSTRQGNYEQYF.

V and J are TRBV12-3 or TRBV12-4 and TRBJ2-5; D may be TRBD2 (5 bases). The V end was cut by 3 bases, the J end by 7 bases, with 12 bases between. The CDR3 extends over 13 amino acids. CDR3: CASSLTPRGTQYF. The CDR3 DNA is TGTGCCAGCAGTTTGACCCCCCGGGGGACCCAGTACTTC.

This clonotype turned up a few times. The junction departs from the called germline gene at one end, perhaps through a read error. The chain joins TRBV7-3 to TRBJ2-2, with a possible D match to TRBD2 (6 bases). From germline, CDR1 is SGHTA and CDR2 FQGTGA. CDR3 length equals 15 residues. The CDR3 sequence is CASSLLQAGTGEPFF. DNA of the CDR3: TGTGCCAGCAGCTTACTGCAGGCGGGGACCGGGGAGCCGTTTTTT.

This clonotype showed up many times. The gene calls are TRBV6-2 or TRBV6-3 and TRBJ2-7; 9 bases agree with TRBD2. The CDR3 extends over 13 amino acids. Germline V lookup: CDR1 MNHEY, CDR2 SVGEGT. After removal of 6 bases from V and 3 bases from J, the junction contained 3 bases not matched to a gene. The CDR3 reads CASRAGGDYEQYF. CDR3 nucleotide sequence: TGTGCCAGCAGAGCGGGGGGCGACTACGAGCAGTACTTC.

This clonotype was seen ten or more times. V and J are TRBV19 and TRBJ1-1; maybe TRBD1 (6 bases). V shed 3 bases and J shed 6 bases, with 14 bases lying between them. Germline assignment: CDR1 LNHDA and CDR2 SQIVND (reference sequence). The CDR3 is 14 residues long. CDR3 nucleotide sequence: TGTGCCAGTAGTATTTACAGGGATGCCCCTGAAGCTTTCTTT. Its translation is CASSIYRDAPEAFF.